Included here is one TCR beta chain sequence, with context. V lost 4 bases to trimming and J lost 1 base; unmatched junction nucleotides: 6. The CDR3 is made up of 17 amino acids. The germline V gene has CDR1 SGHDT and CDR2 YYEEEE. These data originate in a study of blood T cell repertoires in COVID-19. Study overall: Italy, Spain and the United States were the sources of the convalescent and acute COVID-19 samples. Nucleic acid was either cDNA or gDNA, and it came from T cells, B-cell-depleted T cells, or PBMCs.

Original methodology: Researchers report that nucleated cell counts were estimated from reference gene primer amplification. Profiled with immunoSEQ multiplex PCR; TCRdb holds only in-frame clones, not every one. The DNA gave D and trimming, while V, J and clone size come from that table. The sample includes around 250,000 clones, 75% to 85% seen only once; the top ten take approximately 5%. Sequencing was done on a sample of peripheral blood. The chain is built from TRBV5-6 and TRBJ2-6; TRBD1 agrees at 9 bases. The origin of this receptor is a man aged 45-65 years with active or convalescent COVID-19. The CDR3 bases are TGTGCCAGCAGCCCCGACAGGGGGATGTCTGGGGCCAACGTCCTGACTTTC. This translates into CASSPDRGMSGANVLTF.